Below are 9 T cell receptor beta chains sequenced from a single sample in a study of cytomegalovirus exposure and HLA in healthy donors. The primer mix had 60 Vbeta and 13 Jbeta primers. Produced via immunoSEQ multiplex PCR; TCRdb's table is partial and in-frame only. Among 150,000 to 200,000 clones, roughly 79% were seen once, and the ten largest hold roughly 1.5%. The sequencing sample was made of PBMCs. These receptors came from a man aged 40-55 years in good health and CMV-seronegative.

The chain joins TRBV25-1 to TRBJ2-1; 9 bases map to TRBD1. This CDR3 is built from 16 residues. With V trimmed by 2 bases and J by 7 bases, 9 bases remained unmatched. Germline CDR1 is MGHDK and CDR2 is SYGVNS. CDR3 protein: CASSEIGQGPRNEQFF. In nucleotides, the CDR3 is TGTGCCAGCAGTGAAATAGGACAGGGGCCGAGGAATGAGCAGTTCTTC.

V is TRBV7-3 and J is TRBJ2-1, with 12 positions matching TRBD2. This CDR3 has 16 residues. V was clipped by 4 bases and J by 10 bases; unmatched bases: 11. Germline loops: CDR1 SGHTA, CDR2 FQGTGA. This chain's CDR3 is CASSSTRTSGEVEQFF. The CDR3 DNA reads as TGTGCCAGCAGCTCGACCCGGACTAGCGGGGAGGTGGAGCAGTTCTTC.

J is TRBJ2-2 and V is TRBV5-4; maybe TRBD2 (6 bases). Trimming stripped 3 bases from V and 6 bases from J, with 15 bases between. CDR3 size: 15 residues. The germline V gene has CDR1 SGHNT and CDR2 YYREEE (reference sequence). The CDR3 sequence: CASSSVGGEPGELFF. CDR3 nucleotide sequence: TGTGCCAGCAGCTCAGTGGGGGGAGAGCCCGGGGAGCTGTTTTTT.

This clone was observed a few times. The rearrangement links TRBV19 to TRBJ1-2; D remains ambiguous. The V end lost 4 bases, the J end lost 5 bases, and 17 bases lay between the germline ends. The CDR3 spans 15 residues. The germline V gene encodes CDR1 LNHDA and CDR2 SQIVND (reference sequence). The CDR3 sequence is CASSTARSAGYGYTF. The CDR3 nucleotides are TGTGCCAGTAGTACTGCCCGATCAGCCGGGTATGGCTACACCTTC.

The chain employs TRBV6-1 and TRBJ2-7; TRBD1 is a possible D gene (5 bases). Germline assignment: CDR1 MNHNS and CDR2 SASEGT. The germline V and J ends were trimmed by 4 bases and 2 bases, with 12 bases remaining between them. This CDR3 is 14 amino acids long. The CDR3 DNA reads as TGTGCCAGCAGTGCGCGACAGCTTACCTACGAGCAGTACTTC. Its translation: CASSARQLTYEQYF.

The CDR3 reads CASSLGGTGNTIYF. Written as DNA, the CDR3 is TGTGCCAGCAGTTTGGGGGGGACTGGAAACACCATATATTTT. The chain combines TRBV27 with TRBJ1-3; D perhaps matches TRBD1 (5 bases). Germline CDR1 MNHEY, CDR2 SMNVEV (reference sequence). Trimming removed 3 bases from V and 2 bases from J, with 8 bases in between. There are 14 residues in the CDR3.

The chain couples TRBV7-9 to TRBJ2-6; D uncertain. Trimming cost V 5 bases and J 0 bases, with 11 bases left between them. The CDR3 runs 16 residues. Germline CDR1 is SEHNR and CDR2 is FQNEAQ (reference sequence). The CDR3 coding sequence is TGTGCCAGCAGCCTCCCCAGGCCCTCTGGGGCCAACGTCCTGACTTTC. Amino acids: CASSLPRPSGANVLTF.

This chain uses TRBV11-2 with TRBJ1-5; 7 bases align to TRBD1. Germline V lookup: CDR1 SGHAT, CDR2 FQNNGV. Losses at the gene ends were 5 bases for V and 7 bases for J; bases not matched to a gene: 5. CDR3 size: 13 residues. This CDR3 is CASSIGGRQPQHF. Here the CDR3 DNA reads TGTGCCAGCAGCATAGGGGGCAGACAGCCCCAGCATTTT.

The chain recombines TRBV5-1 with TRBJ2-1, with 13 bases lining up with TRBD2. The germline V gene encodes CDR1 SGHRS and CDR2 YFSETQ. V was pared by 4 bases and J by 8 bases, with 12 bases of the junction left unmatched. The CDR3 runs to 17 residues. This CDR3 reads CASSTRTSGSGSDEQFF. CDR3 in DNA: TGCGCCAGCAGCACCAGGACTAGCGGGAGTGGAAGCGATGAGCAGTTCTTC. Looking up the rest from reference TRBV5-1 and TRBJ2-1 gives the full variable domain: KAGVTQTPRYLIKTRGQQVTLSCSPISGHRSVSWYQQTPGQGLQFLFEYFSETQRNKGNFPGRFSGRQFSNSRSEMNVSTLELGDSALYLCASSTRTSGSGSDEQFFGPGTRLTVL.